The TCR beta chain under discussion was sequenced for a study of regulatory T cells in long-lasting Graves disease. Study summary: Freshly diagnosed Graves' patients had used antithyroid drugs for under 3 months.

Time point indicated: newly diagnosed GD, antithyroid drugs for less than 3 months. Extracted PBMC RNA gave rise to the TCR library. Relying on iRepertoire HTBI primers and Arm-PCR of CDR3 regions, the team built TCR beta libraries. In TCRdb, the multiplex PCR reads were re-called with MiXCR into one record per CDR3 protein. The sample includes 350,000 to 500,000 distinct CDR3 sequences, 13% to 15% seen only once; the top ten take approximately 19%. V shed 1 base and J 8 bases; nucleotides not matched to a gene: 5. The CDR3 spans 15 residues. Germline CDR1 is LNHDA and CDR2 is SQIVND (reference sequence). The same sample was also used in a study of T cells in Graves' hyperthyroidism and ophthalmopathy. That investigation notes: TCR CDR3 regions were first amplified by RT-PCR with HTBI primers. Most expanded thyroid clonotypes above 0.001 also appeared in blood. The model's output predicted ophthalmopathy at a median of roughly 6.9 months prior to onset.

This sequence joins TRBV19 and TRBJ2-1, with 10 bases matching TRBD2. The source of this sequence is a woman aged 50 to 60 with Graves disease. The source material was peripheral blood mononuclear cells (PBMCs), sampled at new diagnosis, from a patient treated with antithyroid drugs. CDR3 in amino acids: CASSIALAGAYEQFF. The CDR3 coding sequence is TGTGCCAGTAGTATAGCCCTAGCGGGAGCGTATGAGCAGTTCTTC.